This T cell receptor beta chain was recorded in a study of OX40 agonist ivuxolimab in advanced cancers. At the level of the study: It was permissible to have had prior anti-PD-1, anti-PD-L1 or anti-CTLA-4 therapy, and about 40% had some.

Some clones are missing from TCRdb's copy, which holds only in-frame ones; the method was immunoSEQ multiplex PCR. The repertoire has some 11,000 clones, roughly 80% of them found once; the top ten carry approximately 20%. This CDR3 is 15 amino acids long. Trimming removed 0 bases from V and 2 bases from J; junction bases left unmatched: 4. Per germline, CDR1 LGHNA and CDR2 YSLEER. With baseline, cycle 4 day 1, and cycle 7 day 1 as timepoints, blood was sampled. For this clone: The target antigen is unknown. Other DNA sequences from this sample encode an identical CDR3 as well.

Findings of the study overall: Researchers did not determine the expanded peripheral T cells' antigen specificity.

The J gene is TRBJ2-7, the V gene TRBV4-3, with TRBD1 matching 7 bases. The source material was CD4+ or CD8+ T cells sorted from blood, sampled in a trial of the OX40 agonist ivuxolimab. The sequence was collected from an adult with an advanced solid tumor such as melanoma, head and neck, liver or kidney cancer. CDR3 loop: CASSQERQGAYEQYF. The CDR3 DNA reads as TGCGCCAGCAGCCAAGAGAGGCAGGGGGCCTACGAGCAGTACTTC.